The rows below give T cell receptor beta chains drawn from one sample of a study of human T cells and chemical hapten exposure. TCRdb analysed the RACE reads with MiXCR anew, one entry per CDR3 protein. Of 55,000 to 75,000 distinct CDR3 sequences listed, around 7% are singletons. The sequencing used whole blood, collected in connection with sensitization to the hapten diphenylcyclopropenone (DPC). The receptors were gathered from a woman under 40 with alopecia areata. Some clones in this sample may be carry-over from other donors' samples. The CDR3 runs from the conserved cysteine through the conserved F or W. The D gene is left open where the match is weak. Part of the rows lack a size; the others show once, few, many or a class for expanded clones.

clone size	J gene	D gene	V gene	CDR3 DNA	CDR3 protein
many	TRBJ2-3	NA	TRBV12-3/TRBV12-4	TGTGCCAGCAGCAAACTACGGGAATCAGGTACAGATACGCAGTATTTT	CASSKLRESGTDTQYF
few	TRBJ1-2	TRBD1	TRBV10-3	TGTGCCATCAGCGACCGGGACAGAGACTATGGCTACACCTTC	CAISDRDRDYGYTF
few	TRBJ1-1	NA	TRBV20-1	TGCAGTGCCACACATTTAGGGGACACTGAAGCTTTCTTT	CSATHLGDTEAFF
NA	TRBJ1-5	NA	TRBV7-2	TGTGCCAGCAGCTTTTCGATCAATCAGCCCCAGCATTTT	CASSFSINQPQHF
many	TRBJ2-1	TRBD2	TRBV11-3	TGTGCCAGCAGCTTAGGGGGGGGGGGAAACAATGAGCAGTTCTTC	CASSLGGGGNNEQFF
many	TRBJ2-7	NA	TRBV19	TGTGCCAGTAGTAGACTGACTGCCCCCTACGAGCAGTACTTC	CASSRLTAPYEQYF
many	TRBJ2-5	NA	TRBV30	TGTGCCTGGAGTGCGAGACCGGAGACCCAGTACTTC	CAWSARPETQYF
NA	TRBJ1-1	TRBD1	TRBV6-5	TGTGCCAGCAGTTACTCGTGGGACAGCACTGAAGCTTTCTTT	CASSYSWDSTEAFF
NA	TRBJ1-6	NA	TRBV5-4	TGTGCCAGCAGCTCGGCGAGGGACTCCTATAATTCACCCCTCCACTTT	CASSSARDSYNSPLHF
NA	TRBJ2-5	NA	TRBV6-5	TGTGCCAGCAGTGCAACTTGGACGGTGCCCTTAGAGACCCAGTACTTC	CASSATWTVPLETQYF
few	TRBJ2-1	TRBD2	TRBV10-3	TGTGCCATCAGTACAACCGGGGGGGCTCGCAATGAGCAGTTCTTC	CAISTTGGARNEQFF
NA	TRBJ1-2	TRBD1	TRBV11-2	TGTGCCAGCAGCCCGGGACAGGACTATGGCGACACCTTC	CASSPGQDYGDTF
many	TRBJ2-7	TRBD2	TRBV10-2	TGCGCCAGCAGTAATTGGGGACTAGCGAGTTTCTACGAGCAGTACTTC	CASSNWGLASFYEQYF
many	TRBJ1-6	NA	TRBV20-1	TGCAGTGCTAGAGATCCCACAGACGGCTCCTATAATTCACCCCTCCACTTT	CSARDPTDGSYNSPLHF
many	TRBJ2-4	NA	TRBV20-1	TGCAGTGCTAGAGAGGGCAGGTTGTACAAAAACATTCAGTACTTC	CSAREGRLYKNIQYF
many	TRBJ2-7	TRBD1	TRBV6-6	TGTGCCAGCAGTTACCCTGACAGGGGGTACTACGAGCAGTACTTC	CASSYPDRGYYEQYF
many	TRBJ2-3	NA	TRBV20-1	TGCAGTGCTAGGACTCCTACTAGCACAGATACGCAGTATTTT	CSARTPTSTDTQYF
many	TRBJ2-7	TRBD2	TRBV2	TGTGCCAGCAGTGGGCGAAAGGGTCTAGCGGGGTATGAGTACGAGCAGTACTTC	CASSGRKGLAGYEYEQYF
many	TRBJ2-7	TRBD2	TRBV10-3	TGTGCCATCAGTGTCCCGGGAGGGAACGAGCAGTACTTC	CAISVPGGNEQYF
few	TRBJ1-1	NA	TRBV10-3	TGTGCCATCATGGGGATGAGGACCACTGAAGCTTTCTTT	CAIMGMRTTEAFF
few	TRBJ1-2	NA	TRBV4-2	TGTGCCAGCAGCCAAGTCGGGGCCGACAGCGCCCACGGCCGTATTGTCTATGGCTACACCTTC	CASSQVGADSAHGRIVYGYTF
few	TRBJ2-5	TRBD1	TRBV19	TGTGCCAGTGCGGGACAGGGCCAAGAGACCCAGTACTTC	CASAGQGQETQYF
many	TRBJ2-5	NA	TRBV18	TGTGCCAGCTCACCACGGGGAAACCAAGAGACCCAGTACTTC	CASSPRGNQETQYF
NA	TRBJ1-1	TRBD1	TRBV5-1	TGCGCCAGCAGCTTGGTTATAGGACAGGCCCGGTTGAACACTGAAGCTTTCTTT	CASSLVIGQARLNTEAFF
many	TRBJ2-3	TRBD2	TRBV10-3	TGTGCCGCAGACCGGGGGGGCCAGGGAGATACGCAGTATTTT	CAADRGGQGDTQYF
NA	TRBJ2-7	TRBD1	TRBV7-9	TGTGCCAGCAGCTCAGGACAGGGGGTAGTTTCGTACGAGCAGTACTTC	CASSSGQGVVSYEQYF
many	TRBJ2-3	NA	TRBV11-2	TGTGCCAGCAGCTTATCCGCGGGGGCCCACCCGCTCACAGATACGCAGTATTTT	CASSLSAGAHPLTDTQYF
many	TRBJ2-5	TRBD1	TRBV6-1	TGTGCCAGCGCAAGTGAAGGGACAGGACAAGAGACCCAGTACTTC	CASASEGTGQETQYF
NA	TRBJ1-1	NA	TRBV25-1	TGTGCCAGCAGTCCATGGTTACAGAAGGGACCTGAAGCTTTCTTT	CASSPWLQKGPEAFF